These 27 T cell receptor beta chains share one sample of origin, sequenced in a study of blood T cell repertoires in COVID-19. Generated by immunoSEQ multiplex PCR, the TCRdb table keeps only in-frame clones and is missing some. Among 90,000 to 120,000 clones listed, approximately 80% were seen once. The material sequenced was peripheral blood. The receptors shown here come from a man in his 70s with active or convalescent COVID-19.

This chain connects TRBV5-1 to TRBJ2-3; no clear D gene. CDR1 is SGHRS and CDR2 is YFSETQ in the germline V gene. The CDR3 has 13 amino acids. The V end was cut by 4 bases, the J end by 4 bases, with 10 bases between. The CDR3 spells CASSLSIADTQYF. In DNA, the CDR3 is TGCGCCAGCAGCCTTTCGATAGCAGATACGCAGTATTTT.

CDR3 sequence (DNA): TGTGCCAGCCGGGATTCCTACGAGCAGTACTTC. As protein: CASRDSYEQYF. The rearrangement uses TRBV12-3 or TRBV12-4 and TRBJ2-7; perhaps TRBD2 as D (5 bases). CDR3 length equals 11 residues. V lost 8 bases and J 1 base, leaving 6 bases between the germline ends.

The J gene is TRBJ2-3, the V gene TRBV5-4, with a weak D call TRBD2 (6 bases). The CDR3 length is 14 residues. V lost 9 bases and J lost 2, with 16 bases in between. Germline CDR1 SGHNT, CDR2 YYREEE (reference sequence). The CDR3 coding sequence is TGTGCCACTTTGAGGGCGGGAACCACAGATACGCAGTATTTT. This codes for CATLRAGTTDTQYF. Drawing the rest from reference TRBV5-4 and TRBJ2-3, the complete variable domain is ETGVTQSPTHLIKTRGQQVTLRCSSQSGHNTVSWYQQALGQGPQFIFQYYREEENGRGNFPPRFSGLQFPNYSSELNVNALELDDSALYLCATLRAGTTDTQYFGPGTRLTVL.

This clone came up a few times. This chain connects TRBV3-1 (or the pseudogene TRBV3-2) to TRBJ2-7; D is perhaps TRBD2 (7 bases). V was clipped by 3 bases and J by 4 bases, with 22 bases between them. The CDR3 is 17 amino acids. The V gene's germline CDR1 is LGHDT and CDR2 YNNKEL (reference sequence). The CDR3 sequence is CASSHNGGPTGGYEQYF. CDR3 bases: TGTGCCAGCAGCCATAATGGGGGCCCAACGGGAGGATACGAGCAGTACTTC.

This sequence joins TRBV19 and TRBJ1-5; D is ambiguous. Germline values: CDR1 LNHDA, CDR2 SQIVND (reference sequence). V was clipped by 6 bases and J by 2 bases, with 14 bases between them. This CDR3 region has 15 residues. The CDR3 loop is CASRMKLGGNQPQHF. The CDR3 DNA is TGTGCCAGTAGGATGAAACTCGGGGGCAATCAGCCCCAGCATTTT.

The V call is TRBV12-5, the J call TRBJ2-3; tentative D call: TRBD1 (6 bases). The ends were cut back, 6 bases at V and 2 bases at J, with 15 bases in the middle. This CDR3 has 15 amino acids. Germline V gives CDR1 LGHNT, CDR2 FRNRAP. The CDR3 loop is CASGPLGASTDTQYF. Here the CDR3 DNA reads TGTGCTAGTGGCCCCCTGGGGGCGTCCACAGATACGCAGTATTTT.

The V call is TRBV11-2, the J call TRBJ1-1, with D perhaps matching TRBD1 (5 bases). Trimming removed 2 bases from V and 3 bases from J, with 13 bases in between. The CDR3 is 15 residues long. Germline assignment: CDR1 SGHAT and CDR2 FQNNGV. The CDR3 sequence is CASSLQGIVYTEAFF. DNA for the CDR3: TGTGCCAGCAGCTTACAGGGTATCGTGTACACTGAAGCTTTCTTT.

This rearrangement joins TRBV29-1 to TRBJ1-5; D call uncertain. The CDR3 has 14 amino acids. Germline V lookup: CDR1 SQVTM, CDR2 ANQGSEA. V was clipped by 4 bases and J by 4 bases, with 14 bases between them. The CDR3, as DNA: TGCAGCGTTGTGGCTTCTGGCAATAATCAGCCCCAGCATTTT. Translation: CSVVASGNNQPQHF.

This clone is a singleton in its sample. CDR3 DNA sequence: TGCGCCAGCAGCCAAGATGAGGGGGGGTTCACAGATACGCAGTATTTT. This translates into CASSQDEGGFTDTQYF. The J gene is TRBJ2-3, the V gene TRBV4-1, with a weak D call TRBD2 (7 bases). The ends were cut back, 0 bases at V and 2 bases at J, with 12 bases in the middle. Germline V CDR1 and CDR2: MGHRA, YSYEKL. The CDR3 has 16 residues.

In this sample, this clone turned up once. The J gene is TRBJ1-5, the V gene TRBV2; D possibly corresponds to TRBD1 (6 bases). V lost 5 bases, J lost 2 bases, and 16 bases lay in between. The CDR3 has 16 amino acids. Germline CDR1 reads SNHLY; CDR2 reads FYNNEI. CDR3 residues: CASSPQGLRGNQPQHF. DNA of the CDR3: TGTGCCAGCAGTCCACAGGGATTGAGGGGCAATCAGCCCCAGCATTTT.

This clone was seen a single time. V usage is TRBV3-1 (or the pseudogene TRBV3-2) and J usage is TRBJ1-4; 7 bases agree with TRBD1. V lost 7 bases and J lost 15; bases outside the gene matches: 8. The CDR3 length is 11 residues. In germline, CDR1 is LGHDT, CDR2 YNNKEL (reference sequence). CDR3 nucleotides: TGTGCCAGCACTGGAGGGGGCATTGTGTTTTTT. Its translation: CASTGGGIVFF.

The chain has TRBV2 and TRBJ1-2; D is unclear. The CDR3 runs 12 residues. Per the germline V gene, CDR1 is SNHLY and CDR2 is FYNNEI. V was clipped by 2 bases and J by 4 bases, with 5 bases between them. In DNA, the CDR3 is TGTGCCAGCAGTGAACAGGCCTATGGCTACACCTTC. Protein sequence: CASSEQAYGYTF.

This rearrangement joins TRBV28 to TRBJ2-7, with TRBD1 matching 7 bases. With V trimmed by 8 bases and J by 0 bases, 7 bases remained unmatched. This CDR3 comprises 14 residues. Germline assignment: CDR1 MDHEN and CDR2 SYDVKM. CDR3 protein: CASLGQPSSYEQYF. In DNA form, the CDR3 reads TGTGCCAGCCTGGGACAGCCCAGCTCCTACGAGCAGTACTTC.

The chain joins TRBV28 to TRBJ1-2, with TRBD1 matching over 8 bases. The V segment lost 7 bases and the J segment 3 bases; nucleotides outside the gene matches: 4. In germline, CDR1 is MDHEN, CDR2 SYDVKM. The CDR3 is made up of 13 amino acids. The CDR3 loop is CASTTTGDYGYTF. The CDR3 DNA is TGTGCCAGCACCACGACAGGGGACTATGGCTACACCTTC.

The CDR3 nucleotides are TGCGCCAGCAGCCAAGACGACAGGGGGGCCGGCAACGAGCAGTACTTC. It encodes CASSQDDRGAGNEQYF. V gene TRBV4-1 combines with J gene TRBJ2-7; 9 positions agree with TRBD1. Germline V lookup: CDR1 MGHRA, CDR2 YSYEKL. V lost 0 bases, J lost 5 bases, and 8 bases stayed unmatched. The CDR3 covers 16 residues.

This sequence joins TRBV4-1 and TRBJ2-5, with 12 bases fitting TRBD1. Germline V gene data show CDR1 as MGHRA and CDR2 as YSYEKL. This CDR3 spans 18 amino acids. V gave up 1 base and J gave up 4 bases; unmatched junction bases: 10. The CDR3 DNA reads TGCGCCAGCAGCCAAGGGGACAGGGGGCTGTCCCCAGTAGAGACCCAGTACTTC. It specifies CASSQGDRGLSPVETQYF.

CDR3 DNA: TGTGCCAGTAGTACTTCGAGGACTAGCGGGGGGGAGACCCAGTACTTC. Translating gives CASSTSRTSGGETQYF. The V gene is TRBV19, the J gene TRBJ2-5, with 14 bases fitting TRBD2. With 4 bases clipped from V and 5 bases from J, the junction kept 6 bases outside the gene matches. CDR1 LNHDA and CDR2 SQIVND come from the germline V gene (reference sequence). The CDR3 runs to 16 residues.

The chain recombines TRBV13 with TRBJ2-3, with D possibly being TRBD1 (6 bases). Per germline, CDR1 PRHDT and CDR2 FYEKMQ (reference sequence). V was shortened by 4 bases and J by 3 bases, with 8 bases between the two germline ends. CDR3 length: 13 amino acids. The CDR3 protein is CASSSQGTDTQYF. The CDR3 DNA sequence: TGTGCCAGCAGCTCACAGGGTACAGATACGCAGTATTTT.

V is TRBV9 and J is TRBJ2-7; perhaps TRBD2 as D (6 bases). There are 13 residues in the CDR3. V shed 0 bases and J shed 6 bases, with 10 bases lying between them. Germline V lookup: CDR1 SGDLS, CDR2 YYNGEE. DNA for the CDR3: TGTGCCAGCAGCGTAGACGGAGGGAGCGAGCAGTACTTC. Protein: CASSVDGGSEQYF.

This clone was seen more than once but under ten times. The V and J genes are TRBV27 and TRBJ1-1; possibly TRBD1 for D (6 bases). The germline gives CDR1 MNHEY, CDR2 SMNVEV (reference sequence). Trimming cost V 1 base and J 2 bases, with 11 bases left between them. The CDR3 covers 15 residues. CDR3 bases: TGTGCCAGCAGTTTATTACCCAGGGGAAACACTGAAGCTTTCTTT. It yields the protein CASSLLPRGNTEAFF.

The chain employs TRBV7-9 and TRBJ1-2; the match to TRBD1 covers 7 bases. V lost 5 bases, J lost 4 bases, and 7 bases stayed unmatched. CDR1 SEHNR and CDR2 FQNEAQ come from the germline V gene (reference sequence). The CDR3 spans 14 residues. The CDR3 here is CASSKWDSLYGYTF. CDR3 sequence (DNA): TGTGCCAGCAGCAAATGGGACAGCCTCTATGGCTACACCTTC.

This rearrangement joins TRBV3-1 (or the pseudogene TRBV3-2) to TRBJ2-1; the D gene is possibly TRBD2 (5 bases). V was shortened by 2 bases and J by 0 bases, with 11 bases between the two germline ends. Germline lookup yields CDR1 LGHDT and CDR2 YNNKEL (reference sequence). The length of the CDR3 is 16 residues. CDR3 in amino acids: CASSQTLVSSYNEQFF. The CDR3 DNA reads as TGTGCCAGCAGCCAAACACTAGTTAGCTCCTACAATGAGCAGTTCTTC.

V gene TRBV18 combines with J gene TRBJ2-5; maybe TRBD2 (5 bases). The CDR3 is 15 residues long. Germline V gene sequence: CDR1 KGHSH, CDR2 LQKENI. V was pared by 5 bases and J by 7 bases, with 20 bases between. CDR3 amino acids: CASSSRTVGVRTQYF. CDR3 bases: TGTGCCAGCTCATCCCGGACTGTCGGGGTTCGGACCCAGTACTTC.

The chain recombines TRBV7-2 with TRBJ2-2; D is possibly TRBD1 (6 bases). Germline V gene lookup returns CDR1 SGHTA and CDR2 FQGNSA. The V and J ends lost 5 bases and 1 base respectively, with 14 bases between them. The CDR3 extends over 16 amino acids. CDR3 DNA: TGTGCCAGCAGCCTCCTCGGGACAATGAACACCGGGGAGCTGTTTTTT. Protein product: CASSLLGTMNTGELFF.

J is TRBJ2-3 and V is TRBV9; 9 bases agree with TRBD2. The CDR3 runs 14 residues. V dropped 3 bases and J dropped 4; count of bases not matched to a gene: 3. The germline CDR1 and CDR2 sequences are SGDLS and YYNGEE. CDR3 nucleotides: TGTGCCAGCAGCGATAGCGGGAGCTCAGATACGCAGTATTTT. It translates to CASSDSGSSDTQYF.

This chain joins TRBV5-1 and TRBJ1-6; no firm D call. Deletions cut 5 bases from V and 6 bases from J, with 12 bases between. The CDR3 runs to 14 residues. Germline loops: CDR1 SGHRS, CDR2 YFSETQ. CDR3 DNA: TGCGCCAGCAGTTCGGGGATCGGTAATTCACCCCTCCACTTT. It translates to CASSSGIGNSPLHF.

The sample holds a few counts of this clone. V usage is TRBV28 and J usage is TRBJ1-5; the match to TRBD1 covers 7 bases. Losses at the gene ends were 6 bases for V and 4 bases for J; bases not matched to a gene: 9. Germline V gene sequence: CDR1 MDHEN, CDR2 SYDVKM. The CDR3 has 15 residues. CDR3 nucleotide sequence: TGTGCCAGCAGCATACAGGGGTATCGGAATCAGCCCCAGCATTTT. Encoded protein: CASSIQGYRNQPQHF.